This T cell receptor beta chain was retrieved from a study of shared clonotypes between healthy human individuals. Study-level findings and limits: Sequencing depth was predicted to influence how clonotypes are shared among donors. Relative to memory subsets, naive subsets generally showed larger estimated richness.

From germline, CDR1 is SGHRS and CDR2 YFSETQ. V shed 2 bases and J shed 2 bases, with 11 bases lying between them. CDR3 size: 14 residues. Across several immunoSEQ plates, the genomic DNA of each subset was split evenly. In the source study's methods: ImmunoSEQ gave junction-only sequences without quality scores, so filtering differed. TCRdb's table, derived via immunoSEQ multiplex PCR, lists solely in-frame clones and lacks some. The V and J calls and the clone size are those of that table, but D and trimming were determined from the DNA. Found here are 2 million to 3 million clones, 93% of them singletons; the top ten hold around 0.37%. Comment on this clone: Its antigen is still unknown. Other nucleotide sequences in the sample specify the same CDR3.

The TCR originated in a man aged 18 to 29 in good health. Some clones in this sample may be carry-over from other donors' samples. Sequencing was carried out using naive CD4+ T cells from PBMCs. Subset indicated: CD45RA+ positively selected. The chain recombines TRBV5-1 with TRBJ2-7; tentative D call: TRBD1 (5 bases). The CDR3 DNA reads TGCGCCAGCAGCTTTCAGGGTTTACCCTACGAGCAGTACTTC. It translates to CASSFQGLPYEQYF.